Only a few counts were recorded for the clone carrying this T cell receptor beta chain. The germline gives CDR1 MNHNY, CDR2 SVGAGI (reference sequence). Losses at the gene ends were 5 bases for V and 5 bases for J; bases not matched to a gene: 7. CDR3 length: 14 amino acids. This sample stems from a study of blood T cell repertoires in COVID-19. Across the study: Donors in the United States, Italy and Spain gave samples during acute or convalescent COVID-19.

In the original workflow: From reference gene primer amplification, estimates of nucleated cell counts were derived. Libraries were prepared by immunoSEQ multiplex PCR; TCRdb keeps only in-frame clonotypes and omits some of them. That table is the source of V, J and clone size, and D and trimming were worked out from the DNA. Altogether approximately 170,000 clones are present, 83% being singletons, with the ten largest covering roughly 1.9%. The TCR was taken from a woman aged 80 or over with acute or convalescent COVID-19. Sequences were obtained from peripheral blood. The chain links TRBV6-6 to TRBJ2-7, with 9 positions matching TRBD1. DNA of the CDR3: TGTGCCAGCAGTACCGGGACAGGGTTACACGAGCAGTACTTC. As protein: CASSTGTGLHEQYF.